Sequencing of this TCR beta chain was carried out in a study of naive and memory T cell subsets. Four PCR rounds used nested alpha and beta constant region primers plus the SP2 primer. Reverse transcription of blood and skin TCR RNA was primed at alpha and beta constant regions. TCRdb re-called the 5' RACE reads with MiXCR, one entry per CDR3 protein. The table includes about 32,000 distinct CDR3 sequences, approximately 16% detected once. Germline V gene sequence: CDR1 SSHAT, CDR2 FNYEAQ (reference sequence). The CDR3 extends over 16 amino acids. V was shortened by 5 bases and J by 2 bases, with 18 bases between the two germline ends. The library had UMIs added by 3' ligation of an oligonucleotide to TCR cDNA. Whole blood, 2.5 to 3 ml, came from adult healthy volunteers. Unsorted total RNA, roughly 1 to 1000 ng, was DNase treated before reverse transcription.

The TCR sequence derives from a female donor in good health. V usage is TRBV7-7 and J usage is TRBJ1-1, with D perhaps TRBD1 (6 bases). For the CDR3, the DNA is TGTGCCAGCAGCCAAACCCCGCACAGGGTCAACACTGAAGCTTTCTTT. Translating it yields CASSQTPHRVNTEAFF.